The clone carrying this T cell receptor beta chain has ten or more counts. Production of TCR beta cDNA used 500 ng total RNA together with a constant-region primer. Sequencing libraries for TCR beta derived from three nested multiplex PCR rounds that used slightly modified ARM-PCR. In the first two PCR rounds, TRBV1-TRBV30 forward primers were paired with a C-beta reverse primer, and each round lasted approximately 10 cycles. TCRdb re-analysed the multiplex PCR reads in MiXCR, keeping a single row per CDR3 protein. This table has 90,000 to 150,000 distinct CDR3 sequences, 65% to 75% appearing once. Co-extracted RNA and DNA came from 20-30 mg of unsorted bulk tissue. This record comes from a study of tumor-infiltrating lymphocytes in primary liver carcinoma. The CDR3 is 13 residues long. Trimming removed 5 bases at V and 4 bases at J, with 9 bases between. Per germline, CDR1 MDHEN and CDR2 SYDVKM.

The J gene is TRBJ2-1, the V gene TRBV28, with D unclear. The sequenced material came from tumor-adjacent normal liver tissue. The receptor comes from a woman aged 60-70 years with primary liver carcinoma and hepatitis B virus infection. DNA of the CDR3: TGTGCCAGCAGTGTGGGCAATTACAATGAGCAGTTCTTC. Protein: CASSVGNYNEQFF.